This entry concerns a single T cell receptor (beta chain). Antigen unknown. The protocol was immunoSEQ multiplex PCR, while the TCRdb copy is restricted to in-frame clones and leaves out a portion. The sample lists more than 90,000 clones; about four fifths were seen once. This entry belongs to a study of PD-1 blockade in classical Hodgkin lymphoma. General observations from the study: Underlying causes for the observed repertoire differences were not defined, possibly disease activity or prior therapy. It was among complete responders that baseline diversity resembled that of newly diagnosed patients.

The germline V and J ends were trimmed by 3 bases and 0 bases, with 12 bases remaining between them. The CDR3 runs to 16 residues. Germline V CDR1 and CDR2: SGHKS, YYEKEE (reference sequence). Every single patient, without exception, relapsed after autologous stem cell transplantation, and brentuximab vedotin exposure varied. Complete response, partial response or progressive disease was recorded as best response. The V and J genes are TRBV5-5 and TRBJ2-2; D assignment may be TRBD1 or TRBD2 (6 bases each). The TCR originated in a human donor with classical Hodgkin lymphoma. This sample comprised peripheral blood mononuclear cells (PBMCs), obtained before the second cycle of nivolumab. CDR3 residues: CASSWGAGSNTGELFF. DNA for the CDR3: TGTGCCAGCAGCTGGGGGGCGGGATCGAACACCGGGGAGCTGTTTTTT.